The clone carrying this T cell receptor beta chain was detected ten times or more. Its target is not known. Using over 8.5 ml of fresh peripheral blood, PBMCs were prepared. Researchers took RNA transcripts and amplified the TCR beta CDR3 regions from them. HTBI primers drove first-round RT-PCR of the TCR CDR3. TCRdb ran MiXCR on the multiplex PCR reads and lists one entry per CDR3 protein. The sample comprises some 620,000 distinct CDR3 sequences, 16% of which are singletons, and approximately 3.8% rests with the top ten. The CDR3 covers 14 residues. CDR1 and CDR2 (germline): MDHEN, SYDVKM. The V end was cut by 3 bases, the J end by 8 bases, with 16 bases between. The data derive from a study of T cells in Graves' hyperthyroidism and ophthalmopathy. Across the study: Blood was drawn when the patient was first diagnosed and still untreated. Notes on the study in general: In blood, most of the thyroid clonotypes expanded above 0.001 were also present. The model identified upcoming ophthalmopathy a median 6.5 months ahead of onset.

The gene calls are TRBV28 and TRBJ1-2; D might be TRBD1 (6 bases). Sequencing was carried out using blood. The TCR was taken from a woman in her thirties with Graves' hyperthyroidism. The CDR3 loop is CASSFPWGLGGYTF. The DNA for the CDR3 is TGTGCCAGCAGTTTCCCCTGGGGGCTGGGGGGCTACACCTTC.